This record looks at one T cell receptor (beta chain) sequence and its context. Antigen: not known. This specimen belongs to a study of T cell repertoires in cytomegalovirus infection. On the study more broadly: Public TCR beta signature analysis indicated the presence of both CMV infection and matching HLA type.

In TCRdb, the reads were re-called with MiXCR into one record per CDR3 protein. The sample lists fewer than 300,000 distinct CDR3 sequences; about 25% were seen once. The CDR3 has 14 residues. Trimming pared 5 bases from V and 1 base from J, leaving 10 bases between. The germline V gene encodes CDR1 LNHNV and CDR2 YYDKDF (reference sequence). Study outcomes and limitations: Of the TCR beta families, the public ones yielded a cumulative frequency that identified carriers of CMV plus the relevant HLA. The ex vivo response was dominated by HLA-C-restricted CMV-specific TCR beta clonotypes.

The clonotype was recovered from a human donor in good health (CMV status not recorded). Some clones in this sample may be carry-over from other donors' samples. The chain joins TRBV15 to TRBJ2-3; D uncertain. The sample consisted of PBMCs. The DNA of the CDR3 is TGTGCCACCAGCGGCCGGTTCGGCACAGATACGCAGTATTTT. The encoded protein is CATSGRFGTDTQYF.